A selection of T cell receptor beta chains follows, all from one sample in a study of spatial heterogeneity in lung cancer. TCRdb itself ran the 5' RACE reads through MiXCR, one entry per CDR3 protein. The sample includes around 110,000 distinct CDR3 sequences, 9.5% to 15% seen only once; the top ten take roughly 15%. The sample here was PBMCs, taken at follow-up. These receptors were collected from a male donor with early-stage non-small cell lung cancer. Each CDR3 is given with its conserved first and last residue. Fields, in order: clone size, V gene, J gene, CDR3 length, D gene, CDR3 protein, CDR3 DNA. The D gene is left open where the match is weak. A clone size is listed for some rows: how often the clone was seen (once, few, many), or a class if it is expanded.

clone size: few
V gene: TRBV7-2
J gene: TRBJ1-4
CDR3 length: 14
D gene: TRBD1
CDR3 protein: CASSLDRGSEKLFF
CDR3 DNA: TGTGCCAGCAGCTTAGACAGGGGTAGCGAAAAACTGTTTTTT

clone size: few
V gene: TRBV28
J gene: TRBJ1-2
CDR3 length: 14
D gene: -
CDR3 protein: CASSGGVPRYGYTF
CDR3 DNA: TGTGCCAGCAGTGGGGGGGTTCCCCGCTATGGCTACACCTTC

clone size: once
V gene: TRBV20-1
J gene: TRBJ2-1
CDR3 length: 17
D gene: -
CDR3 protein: CSARGGDGKSSYNEQFF
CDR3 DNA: TGCAGTGCTAGAGGCGGGGACGGCAAAAGCTCCTACAATGAGCAGTTCTTC

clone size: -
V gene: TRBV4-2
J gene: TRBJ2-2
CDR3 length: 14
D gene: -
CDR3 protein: CASSQEWSAGELFF
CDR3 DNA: TGTGCCAGCAGCCAAGAATGGTCAGCCGGGGAGCTGTTTTTT

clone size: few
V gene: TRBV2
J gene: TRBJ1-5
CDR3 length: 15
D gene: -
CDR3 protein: CASSRDVLSNQPQHF
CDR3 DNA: TGTGCCAGCAGTCGCGACGTGTTAAGCAATCAGCCCCAGCATTTT

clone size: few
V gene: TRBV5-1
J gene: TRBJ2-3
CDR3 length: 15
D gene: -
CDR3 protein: CASSLVGRGPDTQYF
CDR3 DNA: TGCGCCAGCAGCTTGGTAGGCAGGGGCCCGGATACGCAGTATTTT

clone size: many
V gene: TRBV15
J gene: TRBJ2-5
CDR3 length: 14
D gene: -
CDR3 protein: CATSREQRVETQYF
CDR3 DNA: TGTGCCACCAGCAGAGAGCAGAGAGTAGAGACCCAGTACTTC

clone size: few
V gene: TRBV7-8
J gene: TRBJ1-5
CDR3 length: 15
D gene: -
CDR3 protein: CASRGPGSVNQPQHF
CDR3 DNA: TGTGCCAGCAGGGGTCCAGGGTCTGTGAATCAGCCCCAGCATTTT

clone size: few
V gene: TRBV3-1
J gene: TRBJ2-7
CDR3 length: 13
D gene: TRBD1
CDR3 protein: CASSLGQFYEQYF
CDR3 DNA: TGTGCCAGCAGCCTGGGACAGTTCTACGAGCAGTACTTC

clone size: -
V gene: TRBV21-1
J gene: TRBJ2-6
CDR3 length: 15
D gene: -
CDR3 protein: CASPARGSGANVLTF
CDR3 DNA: TGTGCCAGCCCTGCCCGAGGCTCTGGGGCCAACGTCCTGACTTTC

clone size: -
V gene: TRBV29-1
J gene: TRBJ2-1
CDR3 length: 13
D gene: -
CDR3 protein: CSVERQANNEQFF
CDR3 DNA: TGCAGCGTTGAAAGACAGGCTAACAATGAGCAGTTCTTC

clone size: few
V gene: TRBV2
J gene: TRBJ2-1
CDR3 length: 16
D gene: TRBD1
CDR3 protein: CASRYPGQGRNNEQFF
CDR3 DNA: TGTGCCAGCAGATATCCGGGACAGGGTAGGAACAATGAGCAGTTCTTC

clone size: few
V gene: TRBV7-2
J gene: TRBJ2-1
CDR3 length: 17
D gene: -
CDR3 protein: CASSLRGAGSLSNEQFF
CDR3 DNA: TGTGCCAGCAGCCTGAGGGGGGCAGGTTCCCTTTCAAATGAGCAGTTCTTC

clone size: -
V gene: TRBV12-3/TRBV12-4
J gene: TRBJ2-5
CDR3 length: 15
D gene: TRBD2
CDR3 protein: CASSLIAGEQETQYF
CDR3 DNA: TGTGCCAGCAGTTTAATAGCGGGGGAGCAAGAGACCCAGTACTTC

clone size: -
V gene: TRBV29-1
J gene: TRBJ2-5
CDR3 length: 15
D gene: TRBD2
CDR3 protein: CSVPRTSPSQETQYF
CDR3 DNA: TGCAGCGTCCCCCGGACTAGTCCCTCCCAAGAGACCCAGTACTTC

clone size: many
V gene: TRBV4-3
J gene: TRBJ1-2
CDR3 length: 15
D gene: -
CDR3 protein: CASSQEVSGFNGYTF
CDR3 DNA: TGCGCCAGCAGCCAAGAAGTGTCCGGGTTCAACGGCTACACCTTC

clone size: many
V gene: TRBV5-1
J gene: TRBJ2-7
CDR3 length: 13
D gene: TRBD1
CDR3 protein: CASSFGNRGEQYF
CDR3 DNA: TGCGCCAGCAGCTTCGGAAACAGGGGCGAGCAGTACTTC

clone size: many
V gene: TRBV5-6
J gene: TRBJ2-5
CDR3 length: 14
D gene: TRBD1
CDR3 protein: CASRGRGKEETQYF
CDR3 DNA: TGTGCCAGCAGAGGCAGGGGGAAGGAAGAGACCCAGTACTTC

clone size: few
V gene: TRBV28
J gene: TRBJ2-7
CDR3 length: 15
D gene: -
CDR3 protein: CASSFAPPRDTEQYF
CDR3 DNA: TGTGCCAGCAGCTTTGCCCCTCCCCGGGACACCGAGCAGTACTTC

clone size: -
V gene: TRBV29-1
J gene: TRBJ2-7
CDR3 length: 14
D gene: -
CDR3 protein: CSVVRTAQPYEQYF
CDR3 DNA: TGCAGCGTCGTAAGGACAGCTCAACCTTACGAGCAGTACTTC

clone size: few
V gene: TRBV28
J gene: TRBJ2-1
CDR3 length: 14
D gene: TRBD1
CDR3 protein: CASNSGTGGNEQFF
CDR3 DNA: TGTGCCAGCAACTCCGGGACAGGGGGCAATGAGCAGTTCTTC

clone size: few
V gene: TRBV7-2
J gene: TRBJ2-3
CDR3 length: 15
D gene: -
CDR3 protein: CASSLAAPSTDTQYF
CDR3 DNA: TGTGCCAGCAGCTTAGCAGCTCCGAGCACAGATACGCAGTATTTT

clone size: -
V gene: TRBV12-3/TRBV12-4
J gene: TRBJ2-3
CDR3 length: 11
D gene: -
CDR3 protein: CASSSGTPQYF
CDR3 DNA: TGTGCCAGCAGCTCCGGGACTCCGCAGTATTTT

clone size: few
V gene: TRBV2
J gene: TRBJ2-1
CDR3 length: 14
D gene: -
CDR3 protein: CASSETDPLGEQFF
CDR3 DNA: TGTGCCAGCAGTGAAACTGACCCCTTGGGGGAGCAGTTCTTC